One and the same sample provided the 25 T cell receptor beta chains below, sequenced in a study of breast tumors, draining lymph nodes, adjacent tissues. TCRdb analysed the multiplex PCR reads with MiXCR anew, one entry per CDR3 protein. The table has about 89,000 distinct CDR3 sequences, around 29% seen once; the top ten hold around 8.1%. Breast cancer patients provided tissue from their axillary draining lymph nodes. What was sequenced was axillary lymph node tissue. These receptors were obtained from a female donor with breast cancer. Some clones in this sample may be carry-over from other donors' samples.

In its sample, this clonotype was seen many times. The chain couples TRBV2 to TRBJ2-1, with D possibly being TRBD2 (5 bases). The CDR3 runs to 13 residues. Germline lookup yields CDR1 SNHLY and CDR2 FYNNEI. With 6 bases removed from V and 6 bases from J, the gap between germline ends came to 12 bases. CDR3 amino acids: CASSPRGPNEQFF. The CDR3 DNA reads TGTGCCAGCAGCCCCCGAGGGCCCAATGAGCAGTTCTTC.

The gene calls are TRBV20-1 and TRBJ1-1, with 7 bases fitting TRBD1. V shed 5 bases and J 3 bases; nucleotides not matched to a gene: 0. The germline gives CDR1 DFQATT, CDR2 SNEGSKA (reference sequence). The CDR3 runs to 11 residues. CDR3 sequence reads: CSADRDTEAFF. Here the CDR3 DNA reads TGCAGTGCTGACAGGGACACTGAAGCTTTCTTT.

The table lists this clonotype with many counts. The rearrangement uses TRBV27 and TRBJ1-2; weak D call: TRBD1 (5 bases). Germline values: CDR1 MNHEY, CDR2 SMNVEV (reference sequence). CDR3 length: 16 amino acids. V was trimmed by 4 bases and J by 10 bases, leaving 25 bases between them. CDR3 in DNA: TGTGCCAGCAGTTCCACCCCGGGACGGAGGAACCCGGACTACACCTTC. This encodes CASSSTPGRRNPDYTF.

CDR3 residues: CASSLGGINNSPLHF. DNA of the CDR3: TGTGCCAGCAGCTTAGGGGGGATCAACAATTCACCCCTCCACTTT. The rearrangement links TRBV11-3 to TRBJ1-6, with a tentative D call TRBD1 (5 bases). This CDR3 comprises 15 residues. CDR1 is SGHNT, CDR2 YENEEA, per germline. V was trimmed by 1 base and J by 7 bases, leaving 11 bases between them. The full variable domain, completed using reference TRBV11-3 and TRBJ1-6, is EAGVVQSPRYKIIEKKQPVAFWCNPISGHNTLYWYLQNLGQGPELLIRYENEEAVDDSQLPKDRFSAERLKGVDSTLKIQPAELGDSAVYLCASSLGGINNSPLHFGNGTRLTVT.

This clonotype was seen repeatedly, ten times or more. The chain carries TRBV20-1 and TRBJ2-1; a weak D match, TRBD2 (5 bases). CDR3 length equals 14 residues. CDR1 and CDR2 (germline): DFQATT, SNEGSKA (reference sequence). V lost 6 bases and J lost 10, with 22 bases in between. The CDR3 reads CSAIDPSRAREQFF. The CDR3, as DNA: TGCAGTGCAATCGACCCCTCGAGGGCCCGGGAGCAGTTCTTC.

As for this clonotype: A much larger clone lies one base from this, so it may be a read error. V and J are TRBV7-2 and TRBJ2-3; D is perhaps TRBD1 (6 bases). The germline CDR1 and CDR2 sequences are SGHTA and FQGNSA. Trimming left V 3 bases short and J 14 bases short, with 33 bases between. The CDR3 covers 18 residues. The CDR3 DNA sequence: TGTGCCAGCAGCTTGGCCATGCCTCAGGGGCGGGTAACAGATACGTGGTATTTT. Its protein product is CASSLAMPQGRVTDTWYF. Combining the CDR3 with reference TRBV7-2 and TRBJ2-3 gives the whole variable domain GAGVSQSPSNKVTEKGKDVELRCDPISGHTALYWYRQSLGQGLEFLIYFQGNSAPDKSGLPSDRFSAERTGGSVSTLTIQRTQQEDSAVYLCASSLAMPQGRVTDTWYFGPGTRLTVL.

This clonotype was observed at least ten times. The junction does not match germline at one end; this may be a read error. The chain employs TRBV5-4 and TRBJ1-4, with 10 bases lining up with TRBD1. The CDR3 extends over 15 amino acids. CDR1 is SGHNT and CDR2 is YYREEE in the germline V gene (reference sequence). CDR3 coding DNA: TGTGCCAGCAGTTTGGACAGGGGGTGGGGTGAAAAACTGTTTTTT. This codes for CASSLDRGWGEKLFF.

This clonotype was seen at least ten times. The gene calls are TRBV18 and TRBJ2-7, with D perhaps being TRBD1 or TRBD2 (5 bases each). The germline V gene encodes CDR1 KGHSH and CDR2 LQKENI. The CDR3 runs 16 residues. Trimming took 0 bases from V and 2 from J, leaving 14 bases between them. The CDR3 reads CASSPPVTRGTYEQYF. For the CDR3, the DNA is TGTGCCAGCTCACCACCGGTCACTAGGGGAACCTACGAGCAGTACTTC.

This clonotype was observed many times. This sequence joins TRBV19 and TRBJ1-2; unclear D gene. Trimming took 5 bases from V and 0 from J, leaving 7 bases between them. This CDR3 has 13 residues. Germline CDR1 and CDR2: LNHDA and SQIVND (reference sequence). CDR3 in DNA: TGTGCCAGTAGTTGGGGAGCTAACTATGGCTACACCTTC. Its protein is CASSWGANYGYTF.

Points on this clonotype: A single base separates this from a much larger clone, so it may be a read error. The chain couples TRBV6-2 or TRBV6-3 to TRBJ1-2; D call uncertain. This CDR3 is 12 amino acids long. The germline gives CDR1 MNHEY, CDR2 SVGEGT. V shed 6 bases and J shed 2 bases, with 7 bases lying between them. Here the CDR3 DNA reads TGTGCCAGCAGACCCGAAAACTATGGCTACACCTTC. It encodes CASRPENYGYTF.

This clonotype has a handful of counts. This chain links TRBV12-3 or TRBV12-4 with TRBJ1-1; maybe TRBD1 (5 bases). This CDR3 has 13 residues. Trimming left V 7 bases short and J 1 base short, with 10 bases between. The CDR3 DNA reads TGTGCCAGCACCCCCCAGGGGAACACTGAAGCTTTCTTT. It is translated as CASTPQGNTEAFF.

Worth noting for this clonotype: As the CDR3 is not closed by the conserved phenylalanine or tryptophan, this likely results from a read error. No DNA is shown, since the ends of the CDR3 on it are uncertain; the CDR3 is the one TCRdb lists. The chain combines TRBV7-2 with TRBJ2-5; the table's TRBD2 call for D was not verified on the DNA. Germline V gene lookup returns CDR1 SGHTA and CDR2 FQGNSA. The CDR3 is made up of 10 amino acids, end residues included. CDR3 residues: CASSIGLEDC.

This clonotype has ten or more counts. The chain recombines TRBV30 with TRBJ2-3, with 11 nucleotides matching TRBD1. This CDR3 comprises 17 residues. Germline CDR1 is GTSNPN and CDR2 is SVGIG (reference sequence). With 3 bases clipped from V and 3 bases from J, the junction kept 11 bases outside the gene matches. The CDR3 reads CAWRNMAGTGGTDTQYF. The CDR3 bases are TGTGCCTGGAGGAATATGGCCGGGACAGGGGGGACAGATACGCAGTATTTT.

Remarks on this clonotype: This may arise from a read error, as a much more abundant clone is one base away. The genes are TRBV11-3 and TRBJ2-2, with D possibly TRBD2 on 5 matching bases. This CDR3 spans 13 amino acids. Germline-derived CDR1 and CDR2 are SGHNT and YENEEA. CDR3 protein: CASSFEQSGELLF. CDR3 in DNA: TGTGCCAGCAGCTTTGAACAGTCCGGGGAGCTGCTTTTT.

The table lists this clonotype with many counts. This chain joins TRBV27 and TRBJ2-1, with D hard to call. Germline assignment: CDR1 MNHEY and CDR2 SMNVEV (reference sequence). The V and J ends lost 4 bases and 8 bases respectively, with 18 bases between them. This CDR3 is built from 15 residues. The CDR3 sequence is CASSSLEPLNDEQFF. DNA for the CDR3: TGTGCCAGCAGTTCGCTCGAGCCCCTCAACGATGAGCAGTTCTTC.

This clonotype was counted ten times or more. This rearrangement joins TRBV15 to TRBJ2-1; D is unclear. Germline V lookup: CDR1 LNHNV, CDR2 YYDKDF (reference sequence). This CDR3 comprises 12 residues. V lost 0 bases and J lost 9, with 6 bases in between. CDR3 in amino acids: CATSRDPGEQFF. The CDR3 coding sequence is TGTGCCACCAGCAGAGATCCGGGTGAGCAGTTCTTC. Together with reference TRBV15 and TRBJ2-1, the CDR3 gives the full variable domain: DAMVIQNPRYQVTQFGKPVTLSCSQTLNHNVMYWYQQKSSQAPKLLFHYYDKDFNNEADTPDNFQSRRPNTSFCFLDIRSPGLGDTAMYLCATSRDPGEQFFGPGTRLTVL.

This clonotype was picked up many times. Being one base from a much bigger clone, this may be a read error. CDR3 nucleotides: TGCAGTGCTAGTGCCCCACTGATCCAAGCCTACGAGCAGTACTTC. This gives the protein CSASAPLIQAYEQYF. This chain links TRBV20-1 with TRBJ2-7, with D unclear. Germline loops: CDR1 DFQATT, CDR2 SNEGSKA (reference sequence). CDR3 length: 15 residues. V shed 3 bases and J shed 2 bases, with 17 bases lying between them.

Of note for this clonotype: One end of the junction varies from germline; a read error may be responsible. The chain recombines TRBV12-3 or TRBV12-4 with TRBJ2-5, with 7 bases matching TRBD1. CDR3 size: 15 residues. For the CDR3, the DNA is TGTGCCGGCAGTTTCGCCGATGACAGGGAGCGTACCCAGTACTTC. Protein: CAGSFADDRERTQYF.

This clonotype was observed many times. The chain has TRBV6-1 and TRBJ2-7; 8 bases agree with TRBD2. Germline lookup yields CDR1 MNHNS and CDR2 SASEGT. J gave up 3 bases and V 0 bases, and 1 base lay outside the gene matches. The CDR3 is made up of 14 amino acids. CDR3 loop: CASSEAGLVYEQYF. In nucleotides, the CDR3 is TGTGCCAGCAGTGAAGCGGGACTAGTCTACGAGCAGTACTTC.

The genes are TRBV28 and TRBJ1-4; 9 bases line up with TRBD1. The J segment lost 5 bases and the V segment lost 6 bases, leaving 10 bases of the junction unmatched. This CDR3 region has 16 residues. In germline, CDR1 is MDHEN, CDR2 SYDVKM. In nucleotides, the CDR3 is TGTGCCAGCAGCTCACCAACCGGGACAGGGAATGAAAAACTGTTTTTT. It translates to CASSSPTGTGNEKLFF. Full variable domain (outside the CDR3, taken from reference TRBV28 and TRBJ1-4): DVKVTQSSRYLVKRTGEKVFLECVQDMDHENMFWYRQDPGLGLRLIYFSYDVKMKEKGDIPEGYSVSREKKERFSLILESASTNQTSMYLCASSSPTGTGNEKLFFGSGTQLSVL.

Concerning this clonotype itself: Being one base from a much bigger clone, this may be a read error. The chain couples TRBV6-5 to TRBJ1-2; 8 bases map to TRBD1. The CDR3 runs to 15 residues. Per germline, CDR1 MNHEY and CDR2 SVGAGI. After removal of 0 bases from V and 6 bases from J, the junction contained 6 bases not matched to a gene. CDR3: CASSYSRTGRNGYTF. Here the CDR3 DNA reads TGTGCCAGCAGTTACTCCAGGACAGGGAGGAATGGCTACACCTTC.

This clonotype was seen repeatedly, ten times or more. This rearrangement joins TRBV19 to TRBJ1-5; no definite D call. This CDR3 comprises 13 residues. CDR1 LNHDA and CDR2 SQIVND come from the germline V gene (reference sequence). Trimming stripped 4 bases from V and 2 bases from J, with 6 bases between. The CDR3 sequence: CASSTGGNQPQHF. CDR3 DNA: TGTGCCAGTAGTACCGGCGGCAATCAGCCCCAGCATTTT.

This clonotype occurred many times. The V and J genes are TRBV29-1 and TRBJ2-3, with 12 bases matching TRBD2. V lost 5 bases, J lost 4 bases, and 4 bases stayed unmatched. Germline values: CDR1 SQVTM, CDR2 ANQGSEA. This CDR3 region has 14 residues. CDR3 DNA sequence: TGCAGCGTTATACTAGCGGGAGGCCCAGATACGCAGTATTTT. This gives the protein CSVILAGGPDTQYF.

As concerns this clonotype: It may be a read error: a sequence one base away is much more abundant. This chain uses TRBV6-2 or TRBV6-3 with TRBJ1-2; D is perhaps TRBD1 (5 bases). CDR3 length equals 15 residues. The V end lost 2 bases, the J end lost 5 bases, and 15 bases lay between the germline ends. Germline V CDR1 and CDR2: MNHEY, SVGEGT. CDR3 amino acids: CASSYTPGGGYGYTF. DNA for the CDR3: TGTGCCAGCAGTTACACGCCGGGCGGGGGTTATGGCTACACCTTC.

Here the CDR3 DNA reads TGTGCCAGCAGCGTAAAACGGGAGATCCTCCAAGAGACCCAGTACTTC. Translated, it gives CASSVKREILQETQYF. J is TRBJ2-5 and V is TRBV7-9; D is possibly TRBD2 (6 bases). This CDR3 is built from 16 residues. CDR1 is SEHNR, CDR2 FQNEAQ, per germline (reference sequence). Deletions cut 5 bases from V and 1 base from J, with 17 bases between.